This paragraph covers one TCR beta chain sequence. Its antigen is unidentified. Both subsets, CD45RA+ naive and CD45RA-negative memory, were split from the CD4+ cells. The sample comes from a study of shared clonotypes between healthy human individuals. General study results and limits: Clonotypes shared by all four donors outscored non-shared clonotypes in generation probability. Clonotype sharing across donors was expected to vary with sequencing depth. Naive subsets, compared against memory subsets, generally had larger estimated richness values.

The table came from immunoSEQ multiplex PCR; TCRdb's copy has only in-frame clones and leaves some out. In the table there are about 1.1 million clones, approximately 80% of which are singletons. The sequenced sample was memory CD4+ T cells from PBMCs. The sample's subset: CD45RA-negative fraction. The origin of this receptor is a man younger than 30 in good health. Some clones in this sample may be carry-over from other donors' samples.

CDR3 bases: TGTGCCAGCAGCCGAGGACAGACTGGGGATACGCAGTATTTT. Its translation is CASSRGQTGDTQYF. V gene TRBV5-8 combines with J gene TRBJ2-3, with D perhaps matching TRBD1 (6 bases). V was clipped by 4 bases and J by 6 bases, with 15 bases between them. CDR3 length equals 14 residues. The germline gives CDR1 SGHTS, CDR2 YDEGEE.